This passage covers 21 T cell receptor beta chains from one sample sequenced in a study of T cells in localized non-small cell lung cancer. Measured with immunoSEQ multiplex PCR; TCRdb has only the in-frame clones, and not every one. The sample holds fewer than 20,000 clones; around four fifths are singletons and the top ten take about a third. Sequences were derived from peripheral blood, sampled before any cancer treatment. The receptor set was obtained from a male donor aged 60 or over with stage III lung adenocarcinoma.

This clone was found a few times. This chain links TRBV9 with TRBJ1-4, with 9 nucleotides matching TRBD1. This CDR3 has 15 residues. The ends lost 4 bases at V and 7 bases at J; junction bases unmatched: 8. Germline CDR1 reads SGDLS; CDR2 reads YYNGEE. The CDR3: CASSSPDRGREKLFF. The CDR3 DNA follows: TGTGCCAGCAGCAGCCCGGACAGGGGACGTGAAAAACTGTTTTTT.

The chain couples TRBV7-2 to TRBJ2-1; 11 nucleotides align to TRBD1. This CDR3 contains 15 residues. CDR1 and CDR2 (germline): SGHTA, FQGNSA. Losses at the gene ends were 5 bases for V and 2 bases for J; bases not matched to a gene: 2. CDR3 bases: TGTGCCAGCAGCCTGGGACAGGGGGCCTACAATGAGCAGTTCTTC. Amino acid sequence: CASSLGQGAYNEQFF.

The genes are TRBV6-1 and TRBJ2-1; 14 bases match TRBD2. Per germline, CDR1 MNHNS and CDR2 SASEGT. J lost 7 bases, V lost 6 bases, and 5 bases had no gene match. The CDR3 has 15 residues. CDR3 nucleotides: TGTGCCAGCAGCCCCGGGACTAGCGGGGGAAATGAGCAGTTCTTC. It codes for CASSPGTSGGNEQFF.

This clone was counted only a few times. The genes are TRBV5-1 and TRBJ1-1; no clear D. The CDR3 is 13 residues long. Germline V gene lookup returns CDR1 SGHRS and CDR2 YFSETQ. V was trimmed by 7 bases and J by 3 bases, leaving 13 bases between them. CDR3 bases: TGCGCCAGCTCGGAGCTACGGGACACTGAAGCTTTCTTT. Its protein is CASSELRDTEAFF. Using reference TRBV5-1 and TRBJ1-1 for the parts outside the CDR3, the full variable domain is KAGVTQTPRYLIKTRGQQVTLSCSPISGHRSVSWYQQTPGQGLQFLFEYFSETQRNKGNFPGRFSGRQFSNSRSEMNVSTLELGDSALYLCASSELRDTEAFFGQGTRLTVV.

The chain links TRBV2 to TRBJ2-7; possible D gene TRBD2, 6 bases. V lost 6 bases to trimming and J lost 1 base, with 16 bases between them. Germline CDR1 reads SNHLY; CDR2 reads FYNNEI. The CDR3 loop spans 15 amino acids. The CDR3 DNA reads as TGTGCCAGCAGAGACGCTAGCGCGGTATCCTACGAGCAGTACTTC. Translation: CASRDASAVSYEQYF.

The V call is TRBV19, the J call TRBJ1-2; unclear D gene. Germline CDR1 LNHDA, CDR2 SQIVND (reference sequence). V was shortened by 2 bases and J by 4 bases, with 5 bases between the two germline ends. The CDR3 is 12 residues long. The CDR3 DNA follows: TGTGCCAGTAGTATAACTCCCTATGGCTACACCTTC. Amino acids: CASSITPYGYTF.

The chain has TRBV5-8 and TRBJ2-5, with 10 bases that match TRBD2. Germline CDR1 SGHTS, CDR2 YDEGEE. V lost 2 bases, J lost 5 bases, and 15 bases stayed unmatched. The CDR3 extends over 18 amino acids. The CDR3 region has the DNA TGTGCCAGCAGCTTCCTGCCTGGGGCTAGCGGGGGTAAGGAGACCCAGTACTTC. This encodes CASSFLPGASGGKETQYF.

Details on this clone: Different DNA sequences within this sample yield the same CDR3. V is TRBV5-1 and J is TRBJ2-3; D may match TRBD1 or TRBD2 (5 bases each). CDR1 is SGHRS and CDR2 is YFSETQ in the germline V gene. CDR3 length: 14 residues. V was trimmed by 5 bases and J by 0 bases, leaving 10 bases between them. The CDR3 here is CASSPRDSTDTQYF. DNA of the CDR3: TGCGCCAGCAGTCCGAGGGACAGCACAGATACGCAGTATTTT.

The V call is TRBV19, the J call TRBJ2-4; weak D call: TRBD1 (7 bases). The germline V and J ends were trimmed by 4 bases and 5 bases, with 33 bases remaining between them. The CDR3 length is 21 residues. Germline-derived CDR1 and CDR2 are LNHDA and SQIVND (reference sequence). The DNA for the CDR3 is TGTGCCAGTAGTACCCGAAACAGGGGAGGAGGTCGCGGGGCCCCCGAAAACATTCAGTACTTC. As protein: CASSTRNRGGGRGAPENIQYF.

This chain links TRBV29-1 with TRBJ1-2, with D tentatively TRBD1 (5 bases). The germline V gene has CDR1 SQVTM and CDR2 ANQGSEA. The CDR3 is made up of 13 amino acids. Trimming pared 7 bases from V and 2 bases from J, leaving 14 bases between. For the CDR3, the DNA is TGCAGCGCAATCACAGGTTGGAACTATGGCTACACCTTC. Amino acids: CSAITGWNYGYTF.

The gene calls are TRBV6-5 and TRBJ1-2; TRBD1 might be the D (5 bases). The V end was cut by 2 bases, the J end by 3 bases, with 7 bases between. Germline V gene sequence: CDR1 MNHEY, CDR2 SVGAGI. The CDR3 runs 13 residues. The CDR3 nucleotides are TGTGCCAGCAGTTACGACAGATACTATGGCTACACCTTC. This translates into CASSYDRYYGYTF.

The genes are TRBV7-3 and TRBJ2-1; no clear D gene. The CDR3 sequence is 15 residues long. Germline V gives CDR1 SGHTA, CDR2 FQGTGA. The V end was cut by 4 bases, the J end by 0 bases, with 10 bases between. The CDR3 region has the DNA TGTGCCAGCAGCTCCGGACCTAGCTCCTACAATGAGCAGTTCTTC. Its protein product is CASSSGPSSYNEQFF.

Written as DNA, the CDR3 is TGTGCCAGCAGCTTAGGACTAGCGGGATTCACAGATACGCAGTATTTT. Its protein product is CASSLGLAGFTDTQYF. This chain joins TRBV7-2 and TRBJ2-3; TRBD2 aligns across 11 bases. CDR1 SGHTA and CDR2 FQGNSA come from the germline V gene. With 1 base clipped from V and 2 bases from J, the junction kept 2 bases outside the gene matches. The CDR3 has 16 amino acids.

This clone was counted a single time. The chain has TRBV27 and TRBJ1-4, with 7 bases fitting TRBD1. Germline V CDR1 and CDR2: MNHEY, SMNVEV (reference sequence). Losses at the gene ends were 5 bases for V and 0 bases for J; bases not matched to a gene: 6. The CDR3 runs to 16 residues. CDR3 in DNA: TGTGCCAGCAGTCTTCAGGGGGGGGCAACTAATGAAAAACTGTTTTTT. Its translation is CASSLQGGATNEKLFF.

V and J are TRBV4-1 and TRBJ2-5, with TRBD2 identical over 12 bases. CDR1 and CDR2 (germline): MGHRA, YSYEKL. After removal of 0 bases from V and 4 bases from J, the junction contained 6 bases not matched to a gene. The CDR3 totals 17 residues. In nucleotides, the CDR3 is TGCGCCAGCAGCCAAGATAACGGACTAGCGGGGCCAGAGACCCAGTACTTC. It codes for CASSQDNGLAGPETQYF.

The gene calls are TRBV7-2 and TRBJ1-5, with TRBD1 identical over 10 bases. V shed 4 bases and J 1 base; nucleotides not matched to a gene: 4. CDR3 length equals 16 residues. Germline-derived CDR1 and CDR2 are SGHTA and FQGNSA. CDR3 in DNA: TGTGCCAGCAGCTCCTGGACAGGGGGAAGCAATCAGCCCCAGCATTTT. Protein product: CASSSWTGGSNQPQHF.

This rearrangement joins TRBV5-3 to TRBJ1-5; weak D call: TRBD1 (5 bases). TRBV5-3 is an ORF, and what it does is uncertain. The CDR3 sequence is 18 residues long. V was trimmed by 3 bases and J by 4 bases, leaving 23 bases between them. The DNA of the CDR3 is TGTGCCAGAAGCTCCCCTGCGGTCGGGGGGGTAGAGAATCAGCCCCAGCATTTT. As protein: CARSSPAVGGVENQPQHF.

The V call is TRBV10-3, the J call TRBJ1-1; D perhaps matches TRBD1 (5 bases). The CDR3 length is 12 residues. V lost 8 bases and J lost 0, with 7 bases in between. CDR1 is ENHRY and CDR2 is SYGVKD in the germline V gene. CDR3 in DNA: TGTGCCATCCAGGGAATGAACACTGAAGCTTTCTTT. Translation: CAIQGMNTEAFF.

The chain combines TRBV6-1 with TRBJ1-4; no firm D call. Germline lookup yields CDR1 MNHNS and CDR2 SASEGT. This CDR3 has 15 residues. V was shortened by 4 bases and J by 0 bases, with 9 bases between the two germline ends. The CDR3 spells CASSGYYATNEKLFF. The DNA of the CDR3 is TGTGCCAGCAGTGGTTATTATGCAACTAATGAAAAACTGTTTTTT.

V is TRBV10-3 and J is TRBJ2-7; 8 bases are a match to TRBD1. The CDR3 extends over 13 amino acids. Germline V gene data show CDR1 as ENHRY and CDR2 as SYGVKD. V shed 6 bases and J 5 bases; nucleotides not matched to a gene: 6. The CDR3 DNA follows: TGTGCCATCAGGCCGGGACAGGAGCACGAGCAGTACTTC. This sequence encodes CAIRPGQEHEQYF.

CDR3 DNA: TGTGCCAGCAGTGGGGACACCGGAGCCTACGAGCAGTACTTC. Its translation: CASSGDTGAYEQYF. The gene calls are TRBV6-6 and TRBJ2-7; TRBD1 is a possible D gene (6 bases). This CDR3 comprises 14 residues. CDR1 is MNHNY, CDR2 SVGAGI, per germline (reference sequence). The V end lost 5 bases, the J end lost 2 bases, and 13 bases lay between the germline ends.